This TCR beta chain stems from a study of yellow fever vaccine responses in identical twins. Trimming removed 0 bases at V and 1 base at J, with 9 bases between. Germline values: CDR1 WNHNN, CDR2 SYGVQD (reference sequence). This CDR3 is 15 amino acids long. TCRdb re-called the RT-PCR reads with MiXCR, one entry per CDR3 protein. The profile shows 5,700 or so distinct CDR3 sequences, around 79% of them singletons. The sample consisted of T cells from blood (PBMCs), unsorted or a sorted subset (not recorded which), taken before or after yellow fever vaccination (not recorded which). This receptor was obtained from a young woman who received the yellow fever vaccine. The chain employs TRBV10-1 and TRBJ2-5; weak D call: TRBD1 (6 bases). The DNA of the CDR3 is TGCGCCAGCAGTGAGTCGTGGGGGCCCCAAGAGACCCAGTACTTC. Its protein product is CASSESWGPQETQYF.